The TCR beta chain described here comes from a study of siplizumab effects on memory and regulatory T cells. The V gene's germline CDR1 is SGHAT and CDR2 FQNNGV. The length of the CDR3 is 11 residues. V lost 5 bases and J 7 bases, leaving 8 bases between the germline ends. The data were produced by immunoSEQ multiplex PCR, yet TCRdb's version contains in-frame clones alone and is incomplete. The sample has around 110,000 clones, about 94% seen once. Specimen: non-Treg CD4+ T cells sorted from blood. The chain links TRBV11-2 to TRBJ1-2, with a possible D match to TRBD1 (5 bases). The sequence came from a human donor in good health. The DNA for the CDR3 is TGTGCCAGCAGCCCGGGGGGTGGCTACACCTTC. It is translated as CASSPGGGYTF.